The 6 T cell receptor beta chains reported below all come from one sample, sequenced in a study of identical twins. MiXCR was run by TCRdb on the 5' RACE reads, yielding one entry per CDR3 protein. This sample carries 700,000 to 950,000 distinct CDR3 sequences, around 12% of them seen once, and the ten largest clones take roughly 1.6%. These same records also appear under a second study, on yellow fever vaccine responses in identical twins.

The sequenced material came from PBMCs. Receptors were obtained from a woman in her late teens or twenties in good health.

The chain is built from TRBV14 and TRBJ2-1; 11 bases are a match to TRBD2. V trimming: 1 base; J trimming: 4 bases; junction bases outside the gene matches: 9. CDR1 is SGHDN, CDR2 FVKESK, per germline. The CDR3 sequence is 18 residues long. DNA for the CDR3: TGTGCCAGCAGCCAAGGTCCGGGACTAGCGGCTCTTTACAATGAGCAGTTCTTC. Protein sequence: CASSQGPGLAALYNEQFF.

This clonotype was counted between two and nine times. The CDR3 nucleotides read TGTGCCAGCAGCTCTCTCCTCCCAGGGGGCTACGAGCAGTACTTC. It encodes CASSSLLPGGYEQYF. This sequence joins TRBV27 and TRBJ2-7, with TRBD1 identical over 7 bases. Germline CDR1 reads MNHEY; CDR2 reads SMNVEV (reference sequence). V shed 6 bases, J shed 3 bases, and the junction held 11 bases outside the gene matches. CDR3 size: 15 residues.

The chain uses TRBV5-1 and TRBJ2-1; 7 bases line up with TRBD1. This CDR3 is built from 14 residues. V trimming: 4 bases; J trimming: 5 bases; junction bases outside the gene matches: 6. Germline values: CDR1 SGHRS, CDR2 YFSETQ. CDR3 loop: CASSTLGTDNEQFF. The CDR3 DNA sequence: TGCGCCAGCAGCACGCTCGGGACAGACAATGAGCAGTTCTTC.

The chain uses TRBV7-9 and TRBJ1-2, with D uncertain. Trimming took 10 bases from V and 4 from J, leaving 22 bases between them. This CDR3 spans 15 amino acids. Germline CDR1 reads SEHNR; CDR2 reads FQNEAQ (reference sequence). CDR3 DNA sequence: TGTGCCATCCCCCGCTTAGGTGGCGATTTCTATGGCTACACCTTC. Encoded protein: CAIPRLGGDFYGYTF.

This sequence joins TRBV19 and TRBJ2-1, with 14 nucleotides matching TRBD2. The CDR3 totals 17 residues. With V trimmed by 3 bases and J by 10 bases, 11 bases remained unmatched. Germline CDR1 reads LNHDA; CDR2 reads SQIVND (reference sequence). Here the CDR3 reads CASSMVTAGLAGAEQFF. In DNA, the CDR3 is TGTGCCAGTAGTATGGTGACAGCGGGACTAGCGGGAGCGGAGCAGTTCTTC. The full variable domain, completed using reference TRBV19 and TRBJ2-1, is DGGITQSPKYLFRKEGQNVTLSCEQNLNHDAMYWYRQDPGQGLRLIYYSQIVNDFQKGDIAEGYSVSREKKESFPLTVTSAQKNPTAFYLCASSMVTAGLAGAEQFFGPGTRLTVL.

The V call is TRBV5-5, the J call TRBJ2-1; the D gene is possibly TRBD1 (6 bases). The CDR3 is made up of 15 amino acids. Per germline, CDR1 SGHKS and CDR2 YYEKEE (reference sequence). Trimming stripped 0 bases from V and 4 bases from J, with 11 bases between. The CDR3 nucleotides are TGTGCCAGCAGCTTGGGAATACAGGGATACAATGAGCAGTTCTTC. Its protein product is CASSLGIQGYNEQFF.